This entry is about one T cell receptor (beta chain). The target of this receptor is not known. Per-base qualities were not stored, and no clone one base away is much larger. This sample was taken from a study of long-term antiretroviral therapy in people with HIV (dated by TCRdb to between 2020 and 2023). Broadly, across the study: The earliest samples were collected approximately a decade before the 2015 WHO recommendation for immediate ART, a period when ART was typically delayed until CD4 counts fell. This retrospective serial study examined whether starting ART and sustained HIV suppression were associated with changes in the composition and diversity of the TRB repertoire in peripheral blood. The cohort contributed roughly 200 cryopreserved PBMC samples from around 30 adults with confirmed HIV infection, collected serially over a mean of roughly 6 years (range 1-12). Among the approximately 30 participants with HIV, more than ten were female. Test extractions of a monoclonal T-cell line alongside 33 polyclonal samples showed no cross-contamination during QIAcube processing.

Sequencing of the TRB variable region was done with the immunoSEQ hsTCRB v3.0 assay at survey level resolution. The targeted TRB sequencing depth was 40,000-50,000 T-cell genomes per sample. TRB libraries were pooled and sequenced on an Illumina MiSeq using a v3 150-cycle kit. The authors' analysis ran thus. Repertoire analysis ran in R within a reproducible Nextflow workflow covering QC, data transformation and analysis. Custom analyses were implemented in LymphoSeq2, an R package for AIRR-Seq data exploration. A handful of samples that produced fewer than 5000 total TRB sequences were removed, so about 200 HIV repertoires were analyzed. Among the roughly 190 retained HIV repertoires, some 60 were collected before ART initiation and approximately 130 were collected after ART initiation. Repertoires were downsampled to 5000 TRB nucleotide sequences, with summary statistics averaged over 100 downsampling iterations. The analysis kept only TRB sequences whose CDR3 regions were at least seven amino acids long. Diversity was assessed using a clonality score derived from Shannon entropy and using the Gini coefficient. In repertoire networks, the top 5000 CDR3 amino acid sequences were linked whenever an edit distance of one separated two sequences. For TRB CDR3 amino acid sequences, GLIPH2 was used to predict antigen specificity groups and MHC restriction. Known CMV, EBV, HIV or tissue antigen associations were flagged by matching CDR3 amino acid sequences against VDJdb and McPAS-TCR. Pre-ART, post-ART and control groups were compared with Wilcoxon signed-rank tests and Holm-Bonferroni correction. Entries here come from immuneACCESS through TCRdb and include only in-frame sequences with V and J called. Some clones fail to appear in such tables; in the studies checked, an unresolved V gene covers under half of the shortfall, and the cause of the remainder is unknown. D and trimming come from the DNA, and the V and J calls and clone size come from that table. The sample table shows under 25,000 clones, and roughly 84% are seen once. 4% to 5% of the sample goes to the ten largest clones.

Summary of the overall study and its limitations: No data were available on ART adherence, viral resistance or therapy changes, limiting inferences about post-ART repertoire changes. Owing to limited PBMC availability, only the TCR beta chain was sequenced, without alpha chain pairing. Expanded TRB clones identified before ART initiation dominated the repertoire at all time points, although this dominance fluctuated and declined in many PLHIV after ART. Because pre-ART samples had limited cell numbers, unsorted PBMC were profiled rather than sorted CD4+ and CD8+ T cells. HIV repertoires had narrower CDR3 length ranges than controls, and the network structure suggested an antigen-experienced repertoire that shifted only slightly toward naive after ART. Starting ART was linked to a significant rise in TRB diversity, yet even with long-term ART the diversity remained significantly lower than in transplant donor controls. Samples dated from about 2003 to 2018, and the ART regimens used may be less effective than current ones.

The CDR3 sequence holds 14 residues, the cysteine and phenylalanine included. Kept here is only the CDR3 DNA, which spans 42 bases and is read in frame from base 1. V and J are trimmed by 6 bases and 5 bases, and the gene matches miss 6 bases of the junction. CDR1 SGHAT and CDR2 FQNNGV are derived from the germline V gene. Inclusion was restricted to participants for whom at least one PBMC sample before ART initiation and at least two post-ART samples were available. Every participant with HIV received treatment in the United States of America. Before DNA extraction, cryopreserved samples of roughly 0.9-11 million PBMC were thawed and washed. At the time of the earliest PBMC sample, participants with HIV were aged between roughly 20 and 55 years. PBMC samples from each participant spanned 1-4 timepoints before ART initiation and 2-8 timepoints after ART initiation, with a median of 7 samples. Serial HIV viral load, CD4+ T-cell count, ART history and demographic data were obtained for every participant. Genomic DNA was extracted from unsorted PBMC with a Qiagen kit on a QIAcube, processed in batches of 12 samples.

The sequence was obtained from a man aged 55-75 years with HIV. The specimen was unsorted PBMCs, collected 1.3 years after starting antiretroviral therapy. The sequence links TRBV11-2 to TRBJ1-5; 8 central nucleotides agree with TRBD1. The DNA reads TGTGCCAGCAGGGGGAGACAGGGGCATCAGCCCCAGCATTTT. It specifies CASRGRQGHQPQHF. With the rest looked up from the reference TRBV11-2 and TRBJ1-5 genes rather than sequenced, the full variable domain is EAGVAQSPRYKIIEKRQSVAFWCNPISGHATLYWYQQILGQGPKLLIQFQNNGVVDDSQLPKDRFSAERLKGVDSTLKIQPAKLEDSAVYLCASRGRQGHQPQHFGDGTRLSIL.